The T cell receptor (beta chain) under discussion was sequenced for a study of blood T cell repertoires in COVID-19. Study information: Donors in the United States, Italy and Spain gave samples during acute or convalescent COVID-19.

V was clipped by 1 base and J by 3 bases; unmatched bases: 8. The germline CDR1 and CDR2 sequences are KGHDR and SFDVKD. This CDR3 has 17 residues. Assay: immunoSEQ multiplex PCR; the TCRdb copy retains only in-frame clones and omits some. Among about 190,000 clones, around 80% were seen once, and the ten largest hold 2.5% to 3%. The specimen sequenced was peripheral blood. This clonotype was sampled from a woman of 80 years or more with active or convalescent COVID-19. The chain employs TRBV24-1 and TRBJ1-3, with 7 nucleotides matching TRBD1. The CDR3 region is CATSDFGRGRVGNTIYF. As DNA, the CDR3 is TGTGCCACCAGTGATTTCGGTAGGGGGCGCGTTGGAAACACCATATATTTT.